This TCR beta chain emerged from a study of T cell clusters in autoimmune cytopenias. TRB amplification used approximately 0.25 ug of peripheral blood genomic DNA. The CDR3 spans 13 residues. CDR1 and CDR2 from the germline V gene are LNHDA and SQIVND (reference sequence). Multiplex touch-down PCR amplified TRB using TRB-A and TRB-B pools in one tube. TCRdb derives one entry per CDR3 protein from the multiplex PCR reads, leaving out DNA. The sample includes 6,000 to 7,000 distinct CDR3 sequences. Another study also made use of these data, one on T cell repertoires in aging, cancer and after chemotherapy.

The chain joins TRBV19 to TRBJ2-5; the TCRdb call, TRBD1, lacks DNA for checking. The clonotype was recovered from a human donor in good health. Material for sequencing was peripheral blood. CDR3 protein: CASRRGAGETQYF.